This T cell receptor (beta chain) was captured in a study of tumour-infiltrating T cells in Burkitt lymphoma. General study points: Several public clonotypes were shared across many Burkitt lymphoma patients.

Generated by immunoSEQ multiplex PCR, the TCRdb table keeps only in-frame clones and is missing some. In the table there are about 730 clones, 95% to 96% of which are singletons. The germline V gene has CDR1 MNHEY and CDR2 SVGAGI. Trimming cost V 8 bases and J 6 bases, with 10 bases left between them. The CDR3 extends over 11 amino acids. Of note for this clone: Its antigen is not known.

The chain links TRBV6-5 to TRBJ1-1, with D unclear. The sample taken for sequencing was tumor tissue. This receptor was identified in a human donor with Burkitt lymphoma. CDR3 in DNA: TGTGCCAGCGGTCATACGGCTGAAGCTTTCTTT. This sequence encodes CASGHTAEAFF.